This T cell receptor beta chain was captured in a study of CD8 T cells in Susac syndrome. General study results and limits: By the study's own acknowledgment, its TCR sequencing and HLA analysis included relatively few individuals.

This clonotype was counted a single time. The antigen is not known. The RNA, about 0.45 to 1 ug, was put through reverse transcription using random hexamers. TCR beta CDR3 was amplified by immunoSEQ multiplex PCR. This amplification extended across 54 Vbeta and 13 Jbeta segments. TCRdb used MiXCR to reprocess the immunoSEQ multiplex PCR reads, holding one entry per CDR3 protein. The sample contains 90,000 to 150,000 distinct CDR3 sequences, 90% to 95% of which appear only once. Trimming took off 5 bases at V and 2 bases at J, with 9 bases between the two ends. This CDR3 contains 13 residues. The germline CDR1 and CDR2 sequences are MNHEY and SMNVEV (reference sequence). Negative magnetic isolation gave CD8+ and CD4+ cells; FACS enriched CD8+ TEMRA.

This chain uses TRBV27 with TRBJ1-2; no clear D gene. What was sequenced was CD4+ T cells from PBMCs. This receptor was identified in a human donor with multiple sclerosis. In DNA form, the CDR3 reads TGTGCCAGCAGTAAGGCAGGCAACTATGGCTACACCTTC. It encodes CASSKAGNYGYTF.